A selection of T cell receptor beta chains follows, all from one sample in a study of blood T cells in healthy people across ages. TCRdb recomputed calls from the 5' RACE reads with MiXCR, one row per CDR3 protein. The sample shows some 640,000 distinct CDR3 sequences, about 30% of them seen only once. Sequencing was performed on blood. Receptor source: a woman of 80 years or more in good health. Each CDR3 is given with its conserved first and last residue. A D gene is named only where the DNA matches it firmly. Size tells how often a clone was seen (once, few, many) or the class of an expanded clone, and some rows leave it out.

>.|.|TRBJ2-1|TRBV24-1
CATSQGRALSNEQFF
TGTGCCACCAGTCAGGGACGGGCTTTATCCAATGAGCAGTTCTTC
>many|.|TRBJ2-1|TRBV9
CASSVGTYNEQFF
TGTGCCAGCAGCGTAGGGACCTACAATGAGCAGTTCTTC
>many|.|TRBJ2-1|TRBV6-5
CASSSPGVNNEQFF
TGTGCCAGCTCTTCCCCAGGGGTGAACAATGAGCAGTTCTTC
>.|TRBD2|TRBJ2-1|TRBV7-2
CASSLGAGGGYEQFF
TGTGCCAGCAGCTTAGGAGCGGGAGGCGGGTATGAGCAGTTCTTC
>few|.|TRBJ2-2|TRBV11-3
CASSLGGAGTGELFF
TGTGCCAGCAGCTTAGGGGGCGCCGGCACCGGGGAGCTGTTTTTT
>many|.|TRBJ2-1|TRBV7-2
CASSSSRTEQFF
TGTGCCAGCAGCTCATCTAGAACTGAGCAGTTCTTC
>many|.|TRBJ1-5|TRBV7-2
CASSLASINQPQHF
TGTGCCAGCAGCTTAGCCAGCATCAATCAGCCCCAGCATTTT
>many|TRBD1|TRBJ2-7|TRBV6-5
CASSQGQNYEQYF
TGTGCCAGCAGCCAGGGACAGAACTACGAGCAGTACTTC
>many|.|TRBJ1-2|TRBV7-9
CASSLGYGDYGYTF
TGTGCCAGCAGCTTGGGTTATGGGGACTATGGCTACACCTTC
>few|TRBD1|TRBJ1-2|TRBV6-1
CASSENLGTGGNYGYTF
TGTGCCAGCAGTGAGAACTTAGGGACAGGGGGAAACTATGGCTACACCTTC
>many|.|TRBJ1-3|TRBV10-3
CAIRDTSGNTIYF
TGTGCCATCAGGGACACCTCTGGAAACACCATATATTTT
>many|.|TRBJ2-1|TRBV7-3
CASSLTSVPYNEQFF
TGTGCCAGCAGCTTAACGTCCGTTCCCTACAATGAGCAGTTCTTC
>.|.|TRBJ1-2|TRBV21-1
CASSAQTGTVDGYTF
TGTGCCAGCAGCGCTCAAACCGGGACAGTAGATGGCTACACCTTC
>few|.|TRBJ1-1|TRBV6-5
CASSYAGGNTEAFF
TGTGCCAGCAGTTATGCGGGGGGGAACACTGAAGCTTTCTTT
>few|.|TRBJ1-1|TRBV5-1
CASSASGGRTEAFF
TGCGCCAGCAGCGCTTCCGGAGGCCGGACTGAAGCTTTCTTT
>once|.|TRBJ2-5|TRBV7-8
CASSFGDVKETQYF
TGTGCCAGCAGCTTTGGGGACGTCAAAGAGACCCAGTACTTC
>once|TRBD2|TRBJ2-1|TRBV6-1
CVSSETSGGANEQFF
TGTGTCAGCAGTGAGACTAGCGGGGGGGCCAATGAGCAGTTCTTC
>few|TRBD1|TRBJ2-2|TRBV7-8
CASSLRTGAGELFF
TGTGCCAGCAGCTTAAGGACAGGGGCCGGGGAGCTGTTTTTT
>many|TRBD2|TRBJ2-7|TRBV6-1
CASSPLGTSGSYEQYF
TGTGCCAGCAGCCCCTTGGGGACTAGCGGGAGCTACGAGCAGTACTTC
>few|TRBD1|TRBJ1-1|TRBV6-2/TRBV6-3
CASKRTGDTEAFF
TGTGCCAGCAAGAGAACAGGGGACACTGAAGCTTTCTTT
>.|.|TRBJ1-2|TRBV3-1
CASSREQGHYGYTF
TGTGCCAGCAGCCGGGAACAGGGACACTATGGCTACACCTTC
>.|TRBD1|TRBJ1-2|TRBV7-6
CASSFSRTGTYGYTF
TGTGCCAGCAGCTTTAGCCGGACAGGGACCTATGGCTACACCTTC
>few|.|TRBJ1-5|TRBV6-1
CASIRTGRDQPQHF
TGTGCCAGCATTCGGACGGGAAGAGATCAGCCCCAGCATTTT
>.|TRBD1|TRBJ1-4|TRBV2
CASYGSWTGEHGKLFF
TGTGCCAGCTATGGTTCCTGGACAGGGGAGCATGGAAAACTGTTTTTT
>.|.|TRBJ2-1|TRBV7-6
CASSSNFGTRNEQFF
TGTGCCAGCAGCTCAAATTTTGGGACCCGCAATGAGCAGTTCTTC
>many|.|TRBJ1-1|TRBV7-2
CASSLNVAAGDTEAFF
TGTGCCAGCAGCTTAAATGTAGCTGCCGGGGATACTGAAGCTTTCTTT
>medium-sized|.|TRBJ2-1|TRBV6-2/TRBV6-3
CASGSRGRVYNEQFF
TGTGCCAGCGGGTCTAGAGGACGGGTCTACAATGAGCAGTTCTTC
>many|.|TRBJ2-5|TRBV12-3/TRBV12-4
CASSLAPLQETQYF
TGTGCCAGCAGTTTAGCGCCCCTTCAAGAGACCCAGTACTTC
>.|.|TRBJ1-2|TRBV6-6
CASSRGGEGYTF
TGTGCCAGCAGCCGGGGGGGCGAAGGCTACACCTTC
>.|TRBD1|TRBJ2-3|TRBV4-2
CASSYPGQGASDTQYF
TGTGCCAGCAGTTACCCCGGCCAGGGGGCATCAGATACGCAGTATTTT
>.|.|TRBJ1-5|TRBV20-1
CSGLRVLGGYSNQPQHF
TGCAGTGGGCTTAGGGTCCTAGGGGGTTATAGCAATCAGCCCCAGCATTTT
>many|.|TRBJ2-7|TRBV29-1
CSVRDGAYEQYF
TGCAGCGTTCGTGACGGAGCCTACGAGCAGTACTTC
>many|TRBD2|TRBJ2-7|TRBV4-2
CASSQDGAGGYEQYF
TGTGCCAGCAGCCAAGATGGAGCGGGGGGCTACGAGCAGTACTTC
>many|.|TRBJ1-2|TRBV7-9
CASSLDRNLYTF
TGTGCCAGCAGCTTAGATCGGAATCTCTACACCTTC
>many|.|TRBJ2-1|TRBV24-1
CATSDYVGSRFF
TGTGCCACCAGTGATTACGTAGGTAGTCGGTTCTTC
>.|.|TRBJ2-5|TRBV7-2
CASSLAGASRRETQYF
TGTGCCAGCAGCTTAGCGGGGGCTAGCCGGCGGGAGACCCAGTACTTC
>many|.|TRBJ2-5|TRBV5-1
CASSSSVGRGYQETQYF
TGCGCCAGCAGCTCCTCCGTGGGCAGGGGATATCAAGAGACCCAGTACTTC
>once|TRBD1|TRBJ2-4|TRBV6-6
CASSLGQGNIQYF
TGTGCCAGCAGCCTGGGACAGGGAAACATTCAGTACTTC
>.|.|TRBJ2-4|TRBV4-1
CASSQVAAKNIQYF
TGCGCCAGCAGCCAAGTGGCAGCCAAAAACATTCAGTACTTC
>once|.|TRBJ2-1|TRBV20-1
CSATGNWDNEQFF
TGCAGTGCTACAGGGAACTGGGACAATGAGCAGTTCTTC
>many|TRBD2|TRBJ2-7|TRBV6-2/TRBV6-3
CASSNRASGSSYEQYF
TGTGCCAGCAGTAACCGGGCTAGCGGGAGCTCCTACGAGCAGTACTTC
>.|.|TRBJ2-4|TRBV28
CASRQRGSQNIQYF
TGTGCCAGCAGACAAAGGGGGAGCCAAAACATTCAGTACTTC
>few|.|TRBJ1-6|TRBV27
CASSWDASYNSPLHF
TGTGCCAGCAGTTGGGATGCGAGCTATAATTCACCCCTCCACTTT
>many|.|TRBJ2-7|TRBV12-3/TRBV12-4
CASSNAGTGYEQYF
TGTGCCAGCAGTAATGCAGGGACGGGCTACGAGCAGTACTTC
>many|.|TRBJ1-5|TRBV2
CASSDDSNNQPQHF
TGTGCCAGCAGTGATGACAGCAACAATCAGCCCCAGCATTTT
>many|.|TRBJ1-2|TRBV18
CASSPPGGNYGYTF
TGTGCCAGCTCACCACCGGGAGGCAACTATGGCTACACCTTC
>once|TRBD1|TRBJ2-5|TRBV11-2
CASSSTDRGETQYF
TGTGCCAGCAGCTCGACGGACAGGGGTGAGACCCAGTACTTC
>.|TRBD2|TRBJ2-6|TRBV2
CASSRTSGGAGANVLTF
TGTGCCAGCAGTAGGACTAGCGGGGGGGCTGGGGCCAACGTCCTGACTTTC